The clone carrying this TCR beta chain was counted a few times. The data were taken from a study of blood T cell repertoires in COVID-19. Study information: T cells, B-cell-depleted T cells, or PBMCs provided the cDNA or gDNA that served as material.

V lost 0 bases and J 1 base, leaving 6 bases between the germline ends. In germline, CDR1 is SGHNT, CDR2 YYREEE (reference sequence). This CDR3 region has 14 residues. Study processing details: Estimated nucleated cell counts came from reference gene primer amplification. TCRdb's table, derived via immunoSEQ multiplex PCR, lists solely in-frame clones and lacks some. V, J and clone size derive from that table, while D and trimming were established from the DNA sequence. The sample records tens of thousands of clones, approximately 81% being singletons. The sequence was collected from a woman in her fifties or sixties with acute or convalescent COVID-19. The rearrangement joins TRBV5-4 to TRBJ2-3; no definite D call. Specimen: peripheral blood. This CDR3 is CASSLGTGTDTQYF. In nucleotides, the CDR3 is TGTGCCAGCAGCTTGGGAACAGGCACAGATACGCAGTATTTT.